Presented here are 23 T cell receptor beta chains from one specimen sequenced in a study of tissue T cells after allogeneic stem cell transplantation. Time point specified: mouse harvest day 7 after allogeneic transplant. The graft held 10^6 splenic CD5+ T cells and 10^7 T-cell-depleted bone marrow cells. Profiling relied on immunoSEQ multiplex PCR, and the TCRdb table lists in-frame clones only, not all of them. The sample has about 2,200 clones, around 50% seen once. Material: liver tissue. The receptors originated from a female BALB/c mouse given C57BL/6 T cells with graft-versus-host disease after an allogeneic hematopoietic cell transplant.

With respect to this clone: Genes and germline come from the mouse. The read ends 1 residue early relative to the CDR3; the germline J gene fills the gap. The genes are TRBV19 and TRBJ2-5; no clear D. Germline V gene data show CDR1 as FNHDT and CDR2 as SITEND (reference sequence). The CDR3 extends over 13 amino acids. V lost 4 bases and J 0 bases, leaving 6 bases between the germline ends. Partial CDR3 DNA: TGTGCCAGCAGTCGGGTTAACCAAGACACCCAGTAC. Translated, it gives CASSRVNQDTQY. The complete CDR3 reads CASSRVNQDTQYF.

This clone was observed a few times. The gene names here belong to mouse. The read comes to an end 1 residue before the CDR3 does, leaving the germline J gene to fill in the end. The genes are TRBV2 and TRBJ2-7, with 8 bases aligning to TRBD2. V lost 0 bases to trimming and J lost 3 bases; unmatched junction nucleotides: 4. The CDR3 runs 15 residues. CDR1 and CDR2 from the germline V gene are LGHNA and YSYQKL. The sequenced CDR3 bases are TGTGCCAGCAGCCAAGATCCTGGGGGGAACTATGAACAGTAC. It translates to CASSQDPGGNYEQY. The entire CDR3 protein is CASSQDPGGNYEQYF.

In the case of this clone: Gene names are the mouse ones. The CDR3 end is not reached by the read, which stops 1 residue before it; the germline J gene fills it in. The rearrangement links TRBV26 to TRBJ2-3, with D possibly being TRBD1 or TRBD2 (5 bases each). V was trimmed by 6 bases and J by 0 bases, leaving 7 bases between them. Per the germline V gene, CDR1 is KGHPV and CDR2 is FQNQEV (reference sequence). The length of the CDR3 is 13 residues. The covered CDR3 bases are TGTGCCAGCAGGCGGGACAGTGCAGAAACGCTGTAT. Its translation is CASRRDSAETLY. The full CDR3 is CASRRDSAETLYF.

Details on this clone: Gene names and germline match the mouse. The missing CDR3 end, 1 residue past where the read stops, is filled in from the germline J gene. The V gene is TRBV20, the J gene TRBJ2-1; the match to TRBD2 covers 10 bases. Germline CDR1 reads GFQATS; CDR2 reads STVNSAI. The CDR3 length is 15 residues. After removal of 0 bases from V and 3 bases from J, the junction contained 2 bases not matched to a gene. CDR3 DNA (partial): TGTGGTGCTAGGGACTGGGGGGGCCTCTATGCTGAGCAGTTC. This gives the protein CGARDWGGLYAEQF. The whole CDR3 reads CGARDWGGLYAEQFF.

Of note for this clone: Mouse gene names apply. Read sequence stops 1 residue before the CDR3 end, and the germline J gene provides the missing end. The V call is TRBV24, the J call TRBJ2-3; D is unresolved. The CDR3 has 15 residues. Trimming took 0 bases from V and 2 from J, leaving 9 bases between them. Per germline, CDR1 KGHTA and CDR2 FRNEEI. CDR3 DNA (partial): TGTGCCAGCAGTCTGTATACACACTCTGCAGAAACGCTGTAT. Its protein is CASSLYTHSAETLY. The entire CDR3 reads CASSLYTHSAETLYF.

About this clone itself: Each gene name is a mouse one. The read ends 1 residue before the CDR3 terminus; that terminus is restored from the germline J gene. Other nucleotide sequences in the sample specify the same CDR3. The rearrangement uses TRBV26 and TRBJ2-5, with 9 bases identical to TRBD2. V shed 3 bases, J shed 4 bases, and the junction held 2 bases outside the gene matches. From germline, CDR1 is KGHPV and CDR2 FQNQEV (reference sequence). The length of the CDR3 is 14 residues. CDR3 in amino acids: CASSLLGGEDTQYF. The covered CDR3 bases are TGTGCCAGCAGTCTACTGGGGGGCGAAGACACCCAGTAC. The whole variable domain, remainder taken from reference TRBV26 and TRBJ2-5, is NSKVIQTPRYLVKGQGQKAKMRCIPEKGHPVVFWYQQNKNNEFKFLINFQNQEVLQQIDMTEKRFSAECPSNSPCSLEIQSSEAGDSALYLCASSLLGGEDTQYFGPGTRLLVL.

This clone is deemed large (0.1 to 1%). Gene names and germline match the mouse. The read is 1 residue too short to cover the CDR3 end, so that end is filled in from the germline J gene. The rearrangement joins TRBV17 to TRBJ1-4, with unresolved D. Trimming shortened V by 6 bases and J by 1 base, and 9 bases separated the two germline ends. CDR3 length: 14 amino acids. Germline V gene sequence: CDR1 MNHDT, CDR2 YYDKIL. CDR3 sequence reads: CASSPRPSNERLFF. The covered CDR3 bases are TGTGCTAGCAGCCCTCGCCCTTCCAACGAAAGATTATTT.

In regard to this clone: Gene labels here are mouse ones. CDR3 bases read: TGTGCCAGCAGTTTACAGGGGGCCTATGAACAGTAC. Its translation is CASSLQGAYEQY. The whole CDR3 region reads CASSLQGAYEQYF. The V and J genes are TRBV15 and TRBJ2-7; 7 nucleotides match TRBD1. The CDR3 goes on 1 residue after the read ends, and that part is filled in from the germline J gene. The CDR3 has 13 residues. Germline CDR1 is SGHND and CDR2 is FRSKSL. The V and J ends lost 2 bases and 2 bases, in that order; junction bases with no gene match: 0.

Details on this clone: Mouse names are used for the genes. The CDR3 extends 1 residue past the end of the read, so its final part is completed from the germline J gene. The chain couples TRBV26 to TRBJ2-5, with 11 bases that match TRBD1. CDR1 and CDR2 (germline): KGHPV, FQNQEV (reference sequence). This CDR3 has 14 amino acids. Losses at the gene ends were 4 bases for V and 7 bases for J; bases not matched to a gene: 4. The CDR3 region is CASSPGTGGNTQYF. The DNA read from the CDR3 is TGTGCCAGCAGTCCCGGGACAGGGGGGAACACCCAGTAC.

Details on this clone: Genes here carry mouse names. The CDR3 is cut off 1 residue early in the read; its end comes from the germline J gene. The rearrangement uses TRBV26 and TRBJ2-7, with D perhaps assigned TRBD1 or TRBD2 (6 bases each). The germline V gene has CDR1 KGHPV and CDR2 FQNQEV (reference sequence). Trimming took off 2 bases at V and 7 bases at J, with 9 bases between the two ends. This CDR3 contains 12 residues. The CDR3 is CASSLVGAEQYF. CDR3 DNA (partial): TGTGCCAGCAGTCTGGTGGGGGCGGAACAGTAC.

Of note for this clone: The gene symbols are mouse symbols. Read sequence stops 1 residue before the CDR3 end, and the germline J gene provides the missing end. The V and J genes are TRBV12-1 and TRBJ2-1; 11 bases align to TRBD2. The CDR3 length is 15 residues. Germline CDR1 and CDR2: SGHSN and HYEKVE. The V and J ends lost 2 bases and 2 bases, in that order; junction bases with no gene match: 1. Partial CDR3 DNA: TGTGCCAGCTCTCGGGGACTGGGGGACTATGCTGAGCAGTTC. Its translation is CASSRGLGDYAEQF. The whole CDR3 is CASSRGLGDYAEQFF.

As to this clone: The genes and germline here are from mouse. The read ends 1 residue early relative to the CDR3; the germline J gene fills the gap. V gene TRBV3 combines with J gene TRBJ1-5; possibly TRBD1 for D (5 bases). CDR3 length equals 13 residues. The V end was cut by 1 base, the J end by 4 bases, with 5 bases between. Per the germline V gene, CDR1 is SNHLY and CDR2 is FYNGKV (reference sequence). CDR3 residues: CASSLGTNQAPLF. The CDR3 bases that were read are TGTGCCAGCAGCTTAGGGACAAACCAGGCTCCGCTT.

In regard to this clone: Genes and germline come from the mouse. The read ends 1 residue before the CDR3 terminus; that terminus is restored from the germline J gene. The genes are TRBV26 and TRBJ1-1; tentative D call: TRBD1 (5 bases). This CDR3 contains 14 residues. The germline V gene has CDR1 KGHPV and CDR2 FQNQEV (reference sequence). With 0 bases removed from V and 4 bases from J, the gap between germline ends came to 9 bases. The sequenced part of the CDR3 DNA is TGTGCCAGCAGTCTGTCAGGGACGGGCACAGAAGTCTTC. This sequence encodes CASSLSGTGTEVF. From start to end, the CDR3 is CASSLSGTGTEVFF.

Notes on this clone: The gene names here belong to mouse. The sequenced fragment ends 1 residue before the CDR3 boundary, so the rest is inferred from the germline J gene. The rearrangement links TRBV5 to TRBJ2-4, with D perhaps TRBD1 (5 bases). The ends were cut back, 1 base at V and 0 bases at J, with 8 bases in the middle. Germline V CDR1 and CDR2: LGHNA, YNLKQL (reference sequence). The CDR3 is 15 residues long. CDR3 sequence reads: CASSQGTTSQNTLYF. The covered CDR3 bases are TGTGCCAGCAGCCAAGGGACAACTAGTCAAAACACCTTGTAC.

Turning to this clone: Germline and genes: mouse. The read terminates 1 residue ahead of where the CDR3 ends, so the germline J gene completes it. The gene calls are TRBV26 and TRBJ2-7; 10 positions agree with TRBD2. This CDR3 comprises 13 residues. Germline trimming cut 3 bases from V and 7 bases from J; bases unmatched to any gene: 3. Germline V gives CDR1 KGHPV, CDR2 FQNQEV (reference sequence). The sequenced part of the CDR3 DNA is TGTGCCAGCAGTCTCCTGGGGGGGCGGGAACAGTAC. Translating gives CASSLLGGREQY. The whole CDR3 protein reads CASSLLGGREQYF.

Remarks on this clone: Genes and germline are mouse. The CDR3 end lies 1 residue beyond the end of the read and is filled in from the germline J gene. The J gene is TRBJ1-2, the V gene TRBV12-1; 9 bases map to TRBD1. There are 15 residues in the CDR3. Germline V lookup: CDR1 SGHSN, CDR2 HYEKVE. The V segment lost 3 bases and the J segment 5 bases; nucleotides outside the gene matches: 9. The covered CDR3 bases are TGTGCCAGCTCTTTCCCCGGGACAGGGAGGTCCGACTACACC. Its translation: CASSFPGTGRSDYT. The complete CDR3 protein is CASSFPGTGRSDYTF. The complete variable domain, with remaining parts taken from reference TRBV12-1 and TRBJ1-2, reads DSGVVQSPRHIIKEKGGRSVLTCIPISGHSNVVWYQQTLGKELKFLIQHYEKVERDKGFLPSRFSVQQFDDYHSEMNMSALELEDSAMYFCASSFPGTGRSDYTFGSGTRLLVI.

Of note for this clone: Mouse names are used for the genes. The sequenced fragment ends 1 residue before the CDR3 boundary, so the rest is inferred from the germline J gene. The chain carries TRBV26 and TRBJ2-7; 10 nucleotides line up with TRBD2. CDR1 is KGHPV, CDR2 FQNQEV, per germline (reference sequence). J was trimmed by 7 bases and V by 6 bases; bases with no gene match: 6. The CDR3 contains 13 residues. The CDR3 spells CASRQGLGSEQYF. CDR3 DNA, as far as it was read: TGTGCCAGCAGACAGGGACTGGGGAGCGAACAGTAC.

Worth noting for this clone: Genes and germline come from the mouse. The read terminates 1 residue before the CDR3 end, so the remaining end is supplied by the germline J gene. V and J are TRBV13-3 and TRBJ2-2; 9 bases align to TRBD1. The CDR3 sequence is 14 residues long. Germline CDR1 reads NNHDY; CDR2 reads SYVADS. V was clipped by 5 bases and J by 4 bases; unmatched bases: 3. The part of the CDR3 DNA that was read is TGTGCCAGCAGGGACAGGGGTGGCACCGGGCAGCTCTAC. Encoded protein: CASRDRGGTGQLY. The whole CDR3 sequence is CASRDRGGTGQLYF.

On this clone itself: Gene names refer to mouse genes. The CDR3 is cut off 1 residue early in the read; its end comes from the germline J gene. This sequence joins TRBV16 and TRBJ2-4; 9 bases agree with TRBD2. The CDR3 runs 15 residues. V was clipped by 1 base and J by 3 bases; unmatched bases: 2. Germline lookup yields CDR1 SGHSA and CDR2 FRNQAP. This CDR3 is CASSLAGTGQNTLYF. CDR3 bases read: TGTGCAAGCAGCTTAGCCGGGACTGGGCAAAACACCTTGTAC.

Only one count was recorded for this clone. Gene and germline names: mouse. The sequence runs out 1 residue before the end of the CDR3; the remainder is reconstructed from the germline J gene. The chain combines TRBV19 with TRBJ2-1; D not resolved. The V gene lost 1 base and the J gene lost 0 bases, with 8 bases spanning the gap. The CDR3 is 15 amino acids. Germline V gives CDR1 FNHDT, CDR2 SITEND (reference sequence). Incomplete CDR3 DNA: TGTGCCAGCAGTATAAGGCCAAATAACTATGCTGAGCAGTTC. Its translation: CASSIRPNNYAEQF. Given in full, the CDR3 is CASSIRPNNYAEQFF.

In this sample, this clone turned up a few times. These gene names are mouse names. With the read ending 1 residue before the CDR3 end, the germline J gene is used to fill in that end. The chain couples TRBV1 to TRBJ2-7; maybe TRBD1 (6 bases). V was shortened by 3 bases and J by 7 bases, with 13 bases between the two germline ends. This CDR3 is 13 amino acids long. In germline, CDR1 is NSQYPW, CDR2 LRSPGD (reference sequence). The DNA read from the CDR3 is TGCACCTGCAGTGCTGCAGGGGATGAAGAACAGTAC. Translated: CTCSAAGDEEQY. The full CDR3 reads CTCSAAGDEEQYF.

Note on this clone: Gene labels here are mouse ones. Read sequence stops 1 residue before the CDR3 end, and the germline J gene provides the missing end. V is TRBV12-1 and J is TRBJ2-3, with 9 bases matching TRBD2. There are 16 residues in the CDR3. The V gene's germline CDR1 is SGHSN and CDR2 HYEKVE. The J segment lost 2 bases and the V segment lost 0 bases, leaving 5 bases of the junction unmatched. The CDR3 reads CASSLVLGGVAETLYF. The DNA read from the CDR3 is TGTGCCAGCTCTCTCGTACTGGGGGGAGTTGCAGAAACGCTGTAT.

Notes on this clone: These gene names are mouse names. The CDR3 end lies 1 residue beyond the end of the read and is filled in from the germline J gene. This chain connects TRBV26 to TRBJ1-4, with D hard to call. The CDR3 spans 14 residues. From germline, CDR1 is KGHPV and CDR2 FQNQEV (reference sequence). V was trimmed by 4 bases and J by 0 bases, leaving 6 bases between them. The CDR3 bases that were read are TGTGCCAGCAGTCCAGAATTTTCCAACGAAAGATTATTT. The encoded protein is CASSPEFSNERLF. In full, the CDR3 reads CASSPEFSNERLFF.